This T cell receptor beta chain originates from a study of blood T cell repertoires in COVID-19. The J segment lost 7 bases and the V segment lost 6 bases, leaving 5 bases of the junction unmatched. From germline, CDR1 is ENHRY and CDR2 SYGVKD. This CDR3 is built from 15 residues. TCRdb keeps only in-frame clones here, not all; method: immunoSEQ multiplex PCR. The profile shows fewer than 250,000 clones, 80% to 90% of them singletons. This clonotype was sampled from a woman aged 45-60 years with acute or convalescent COVID-19. The specimen sequenced was peripheral blood. V and J are TRBV10-3 and TRBJ2-1, with 14 bases that match TRBD2. CDR3 sequence (DNA): TGTGCCATCAGACCCGGGACTAGCGGGAGTAATGAGCAGTTCTTC. It yields the protein CAIRPGTSGSNEQFF.